A single sample gave rise to the 16 T cell receptor beta chains below, sequenced in a study of PD-L1 blockade in urothelial cancer (dated by TCRdb to about 2017). Library construction relied on the immunoSEQ multiplex PCR assay. TCRdb provides this immuneACCESS table in a form limited to in-frame rearrangements. Some clones are lacking; in checked studies, under half of them reflect an unresolved V gene, and why the rest are absent is not known. The sample table lists about 52,000 clones, over 65% of them with a count of one. The top ten clones comprise 1% to 1.5% of the sample. What the time point label conveys for this sample: pretreatment peripheral blood. Source: PBMCs, taken around atezolizumab (anti-PD-L1) treatment. These TCRs come from a man aged 50-59 years with urothelial cancer.

The rearrangement uses TRBV7-2 and TRBJ2-5; D might be TRBD1 (6 bases). Germline CDR1 is SGHTA and CDR2 is FQGNSA. The CDR3 has 13 amino acids. With 2 bases removed from V and 5 bases from J, the gap between germline ends came to 9 bases. Here the CDR3 DNA reads TGTGCCAGCAGCTTACACAGGGTTGAGACCCAGTACTTC. Protein: CASSLHRVETQYF.

This clone was observed a handful of times. This chain joins TRBV27 and TRBJ1-1; a possible D gene is TRBD1 (5 bases). This CDR3 contains 15 residues. V was shortened by 6 bases and J by 11 bases, with 25 bases between the two germline ends. Per germline, CDR1 MNHEY and CDR2 SMNVEV (reference sequence). The CDR3 sequence: CASSARGGNSRSAFF. The CDR3 bases are TGTGCCAGCAGCGCAAGGGGAGGGAATTCTCGCTCGGCTTTCTTT.

This clone came up a few times. V is TRBV7-9 and J is TRBJ1-5; maybe TRBD1 (6 bases). The V and J ends lost 5 bases and 7 bases respectively, with 15 bases between them. Germline CDR1 reads SEHNR; CDR2 reads FQNEAQ (reference sequence). The CDR3 spans 14 residues. CDR3 DNA sequence: TGTGCCAGCAGCCATACAGGGCCCGGACAGCCCCAGCATTTT. Its protein product is CASSHTGPGQPQHF.

In DNA, the CDR3 is TGTGCCAGCGCCGCTAGCGGGGCCGTAGATACGCAGTATTTT. As protein: CASAASGAVDTQYF. The V call is TRBV7-3, the J call TRBJ2-3; 9 bases are a match to TRBD2. The CDR3 has 14 residues. CDR1 SGHTA and CDR2 FQGTGA come from the germline V gene. V gave up 8 bases and J gave up 5 bases; unmatched junction bases: 8.

The genes are TRBV9 and TRBJ2-1; TRBD2 matches at 10 bases. Trimming at V came to 0 bases and at J to 7 bases, leaving 13 bases not matched to a gene. Germline lookup yields CDR1 SGDLS and CDR2 YYNGEE. The CDR3 consists of 18 residues. The CDR3 nucleotides read TGTGCCAGCAGCGTAGGGGCTAGCGGGGGTACCTTCTTTAATGAGCAGTTCTTC. This gives the protein CASSVGASGGTFFNEQFF.

The count of this clone is one. V is TRBV9 and J is TRBJ2-2, with 8 bases aligning to TRBD1. With 3 bases clipped from V and 0 bases from J, the junction kept 7 bases outside the gene matches. The germline CDR1 and CDR2 sequences are SGDLS and YYNGEE. CDR3 length: 17 residues. DNA for the CDR3: TGTGCCAGCAGCGCCTCCCAGGGGGCTCCGAACACCGGGGAGCTGTTTTTT. This gives the protein CASSASQGAPNTGELFF.

The CDR3, as DNA: TGTGCCAGCTCTACGATGAGCAATCAGCCCCAGCATTTT. It encodes CASSTMSNQPQHF. The chain has TRBV28 and TRBJ1-5; no clear D gene. In germline, CDR1 is MDHEN, CDR2 SYDVKM. V was shortened by 8 bases and J by 1 base, with 9 bases between the two germline ends. This CDR3 has 13 amino acids.

This sequence joins TRBV6-5 and TRBJ1-4, with TRBD1 as a possible D gene (5 bases). The CDR3 length is 15 residues. From germline, CDR1 is MNHEY and CDR2 SVGAGI. The V and J ends lost 0 bases and 8 bases respectively, with 13 bases between them. In nucleotides, the CDR3 is TGTGCCAGCAGTTACTCGAGTGTGGGGCTGGAAAAACTGTTTTTT. Translated, it gives CASSYSSVGLEKLFF.

The chain has TRBV7-2 and TRBJ1-1; 8 bases map to TRBD1. CDR1 and CDR2 (germline): SGHTA, FQGNSA. CDR3 length: 15 amino acids. Losses at the gene ends were 5 bases for V and 0 bases for J; bases not matched to a gene: 5. The CDR3 is CASSPRTGLNTEAFF. In DNA, the CDR3 is TGTGCCAGCAGCCCAAGGACAGGGCTGAACACTGAAGCTTTCTTT.

The rearrangement joins TRBV5-1 to TRBJ2-2; D is possibly TRBD2 (5 bases). This CDR3 comprises 15 residues. CDR1 is SGHRS, CDR2 YFSETQ, per germline. Trimming cost V 0 bases and J 5 bases, with 11 bases left between them. The DNA for the CDR3 is TGCGCCAGCAGCTTGGAAGTTAGAGGGACCGGGGAGCTGTTTTTT. Protein product: CASSLEVRGTGELFF.

This clone was detected a few times. This rearrangement joins TRBV30 to TRBJ1-5, with D possibly being TRBD1 (6 bases). Per the germline V gene, CDR1 is GTSNPN and CDR2 is SVGIG (reference sequence). The CDR3 runs to 13 residues. The V end lost 1 base, the J end lost 6 bases, and 10 bases lay between the germline ends. Here the CDR3 DNA reads TGTGCCTGGAGTGCGGGGGGCTTTCAGCCCCAGCATTTT. It encodes CAWSAGGFQPQHF.

J is TRBJ2-7 and V is TRBV29-1; maybe TRBD1 (5 bases). Germline V gene lookup returns CDR1 SQVTM and CDR2 ANQGSEA. The CDR3 extends over 12 amino acids. V lost 5 bases, J lost 2 bases, and 10 bases lay in between. The CDR3, as DNA: TGCAGCGTTTTATCGACAGCCTACGAGCAGTACTTC. Protein product: CSVLSTAYEQYF.

J is TRBJ1-2 and V is TRBV19; TRBD1 aligns across 9 bases. Germline trimming cut 8 bases from V and 3 bases from J; bases unmatched to any gene: 13. This CDR3 spans 16 amino acids. CDR1 is LNHDA, CDR2 SQIVND, per germline (reference sequence). Here the CDR3 DNA reads TGTGCCAGTTCCCTCTCCGGACAGGGGAGGCACTATGGCTACACCTTC. Translating gives CASSLSGQGRHYGYTF.

On this clone: The conserved closing phenylalanine or tryptophan is absent in this CDR3, likely reflecting a read error. No DNA is shown, since the ends of the CDR3 on it are uncertain; the CDR3 is the one TCRdb lists. The chain links TRBV7-6 to TRBJ2-7; TRBD1, as called in the table, went unchecked against the DNA. The CDR3 region is 11 residues in length, termini included. From germline, CDR1 is SGHVS and CDR2 FNYEAQ. CDR3 region: CASSSDSELRY.

This clone has just one count. The chain has TRBV4-3 and TRBJ1-1; TRBD1 might be the D (5 bases). The V end lost 2 bases, the J end lost 1 base, and 8 bases lay between the germline ends. Germline V gene data show CDR1 as LGHNA and CDR2 as YSLEER. The CDR3 length is 14 residues. For the CDR3, the DNA is TGCGCCAGCAGCCAACTAGACAGGAACACTGAAGCTTTCTTT. It encodes CASSQLDRNTEAFF.

The V call is TRBV30, the J call TRBJ2-1; 13 positions agree with TRBD2. There are 17 residues in the CDR3. Germline trimming cut 1 base from V and 10 bases from J; bases unmatched to any gene: 13. The V gene's germline CDR1 is GTSNPN and CDR2 SVGIG (reference sequence). The CDR3: CAWSGLAGGPPTAEQFF. The CDR3, as DNA: TGTGCCTGGAGTGGACTAGCGGGAGGCCCTCCCACAGCCGAGCAGTTCTTC.